This is a list of T cell receptor beta chains from one sample in a study of OX40 agonist ivuxolimab in advanced cancers. Here immunoSEQ multiplex PCR was the method, and the copy in TCRdb shows in-frame clones only, minus some. The table has tens of thousands of clones, 89% seen once. The sequences come from CD4+ or CD8+ T cells sorted from blood, collected in a trial of the OX40 agonist ivuxolimab. Receptor source: an adult with an advanced solid tumor such as melanoma, head and neck, liver or kidney cancer. The CDR3 runs from the conserved cysteine through the conserved F or W. D genes are given only for firm matches. Some rows mark clone size as missing; the rest say once, few, many or name a class of expanded clone.

D gene,clone size,J gene,V gene,CDR3 protein,CDR3 DNA
NA,NA,TRBJ2-1,TRBV6-1,CASSEEGRGIYNEQFF,TGTGCCAGCAGTGAAGAGGGGCGGGGCATCTACAATGAGCAGTTCTTC
TRBD1,few,TRBJ1-2,TRBV7-2,CASSLAGQKPGGGYTF,TGTGCCAGCAGCTTAGCGGGACAGAAGCCTGGGGGTGGCTACACCTTC
NA,NA,TRBJ2-5,TRBV27,CASSLSNLRETQYF,TGTGCCAGCAGTTTATCGAATCTCCGTGAGACCCAGTACTTC
NA,NA,TRBJ1-1,TRBV5-8,CASSPMGTEAFF,TGTGCCAGCAGCCCCATGGGCACTGAAGCTTTCTTT
NA,NA,TRBJ2-7,TRBV28,CASSPTLLSRDEQYF,TGTGCCAGCAGTCCCACCCTTCTCTCTCGCGACGAGCAGTACTTC
NA,NA,TRBJ1-5,TRBV6-1,CASSESGVQPQHF,TGTGCCAGCAGTGAATCGGGGGTTCAGCCCCAGCATTTT
NA,NA,TRBJ2-7,TRBV30,CAWSPTGYEQYF,TGTGCCTGGAGTCCTACGGGTTACGAGCAGTACTTC
NA,NA,TRBJ1-1,TRBV23-1,CASSQSKAEMNTEAFF,TGCGCCAGCAGTCAATCGAAGGCAGAGATGAACACTGAAGCTTTCTTT
TRBD2,NA,TRBJ2-3,TRBV15,CASGGILTDTQYF,TGTGCCTCCGGGGGGATCCTCACAGATACGCAGTATTTT
TRBD1,NA,TRBJ2-2,TRBV4-1,CASSHRDSQTGELFF,TGCGCCAGCAGTCACCGGGACAGCCAGACCGGGGAGCTGTTTTTT
NA,NA,TRBJ1-1,TRBV6-5,CASRQGNTEAFF,TGTGCCAGCAGGCAGGGGAACACTGAAGCTTTCTTT
NA,NA,TRBJ2-2,TRBV27,CASSFLGAGELFF,TGTGCCAGCAGTTTCCTGGGGGCCGGGGAGCTGTTTTTT
NA,NA,TRBJ2-5,TRBV28,CASSLPGKTQYF,TGTGCCAGCAGTTTACCGGGGAAGACCCAGTACTTC
NA,NA,TRBJ2-2,TRBV15,CATSRDSGEFGELFF,TGTGCCACCAGCAGAGATTCAGGGGAGTTCGGGGAGCTGTTTTTT
NA,NA,TRBJ1-1,TRBV10-3,CAISEGGGLNTEAFF,TGTGCCATCAGTGAGGGTGGGGGTTTGAACACTGAAGCTTTCTTT
NA,NA,TRBJ1-5,TRBV4-2,CASSQVNHQVPQHF,TGTGCCAGCAGCCAAGTAAACCACCAAGTCCCCCAGCATTTT
NA,NA,TRBJ2-1,TRBV11-2,CASSLEGPLIANEQFF,TGTGCCAGCAGCTTAGAGGGACCCCTAATAGCTAATGAGCAGTTCTTC
NA,NA,TRBJ2-7,TRBV6-5,CASSYSERGYEQYF,TGTGCCAGCAGTTACTCCGAACGGGGCTACGAGCAGTACTTC
TRBD1,NA,TRBJ2-5,TRBV30,CAWTGGAGQETQYF,TGTGCCTGGACAGGGGGCGCGGGACAAGAGACCCAGTACTTC
TRBD1,NA,TRBJ2-2,TRBV7-9,CASSSTQWDRGLSGELFF,TGTGCCAGCAGCTCCACCCAATGGGACAGGGGGCTATCCGGGGAGCTGTTTTTT
NA,NA,TRBJ2-2,TRBV27,CASSLGPNTGELFF,TGTGCCAGCAGTTTAGGGCCGAACACCGGGGAGCTGTTTTTT
NA,once,TRBJ2-7,TRBV10-2,CASSEGGPLYEQYF,TGCGCCAGCAGTGAGGGAGGGCCACTTTACGAGCAGTACTTC
NA,NA,TRBJ1-1,TRBV27,CASSLSASMNTEAFF,TGTGCCAGCAGTTTATCAGCCAGCATGAACACTGAAGCTTTCTTT
TRBD1,NA,TRBJ1-4,TRBV5-8,CASSLPETWTGEFF,TGTGCCAGCAGCTTGCCCGAAACTTGGACAGGGGAATTTTTT
NA,NA,TRBJ1-2,TRBV30,CAWSPSEYGYTF,TGTGCCTGGAGTCCATCAGAGTATGGCTACACCTTC
TRBD1,NA,TRBJ2-7,TRBV13,CASSEIEQGADPPYEQYF,TGTGCCAGCAGTGAAATCGAACAGGGGGCAGACCCACCCTACGAGCAGTACTTC
NA,NA,TRBJ2-7,TRBV27,CASMGQPGQTYEQYF,TGTGCCAGCATGGGGCAGCCGGGACAAACCTACGAGCAGTACTTC
TRBD2,NA,TRBJ2-5,TRBV18,CASSPPGTSRETQYF,TGTGCCAGCTCACCACCAGGGACTAGTAGGGAGACCCAGTACTTC
NA,few,TRBJ2-7,TRBV4-1,CASSQEWDSPYEQYF,TGCGCCAGCAGCCAAGAATGGGACTCGCCCTACGAGCAGTACTTC
TRBD1,NA,TRBJ1-2,TRBV28,CASSLTGFWTGLPYGYTF,TGTGCCAGCAGTTTAACCGGCTTCTGGACAGGGCTGCCCTATGGCTACACCTTC
NA,NA,TRBJ2-1,TRBV5-1,CASSPGNYNEQFF,TGCGCCAGCAGCCCTGGGAACTACAATGAGCAGTTCTTC
NA,NA,TRBJ1-2,TRBV28,CASSPGHKYGYTF,TGTGCCAGCAGTCCGGGACACAAGTATGGCTACACCTTC
NA,NA,TRBJ2-7,TRBV7-9,CASSSRDRTYEQYF,TGTGCCAGCAGCTCGCGGGACAGAACCTACGAGCAGTACTTC
TRBD1,NA,TRBJ1-1,TRBV7-2,CASITDRVDEAFF,TGTGCCAGCATCACCGACAGGGTGGATGAAGCTTTCTTT
TRBD2,NA,TRBJ2-7,TRBV14,CASSGFGGAGEQYF,TGTGCCAGCAGCGGTTTTGGGGGAGCGGGGGAGCAGTACTTC
NA,NA,TRBJ1-4,TRBV7-9,CASSPSRGAYEKLFF,TGTGCCAGCAGCCCCTCAAGGGGGGCTTATGAAAAACTGTTTTTT
NA,NA,TRBJ2-2,TRBV7-6,CASSLVGRGPGELFF,TGTGCCAGCAGCTTAGTCGGCAGGGGCCCCGGGGAGCTGTTTTTT
TRBD2,NA,TRBJ2-3,TRBV4-2,CASSQGASGSADTQYF,TGTGCCAGCAGCCAGGGGGCTAGCGGGAGCGCTGATACGCAGTATTTT
TRBD2,NA,TRBJ2-1,TRBV18,CASSPGTTNYNEQFF,TGTGCCAGCTCACCCGGGACTACTAACTACAATGAGCAGTTCTTC
NA,NA,TRBJ2-7,TRBV27,CASSLGASYEQYF,TGTGCCAGCAGTTTAGGGGCCTCCTACGAGCAGTACTTC
NA,NA,TRBJ2-4,TRBV27,CASSPGGQGGSNIQYF,TGTGCCAGCAGTCCCGGGGGGCAGGGAGGGTCAAACATTCAGTACTTC
NA,NA,TRBJ2-2,TRBV28,CASSLKANTGELFF,TGTGCCAGCAGTTTAAAAGCAAACACCGGGGAGCTGTTTTTT
NA,few,TRBJ2-7,TRBV2,CASSYGAGNEQYF,TGTGCCAGTAGCTACGGTGCAGGAAACGAGCAGTACTTC
NA,NA,TRBJ1-5,TRBV9,CASSVGLDGDQPQHF,TGTGCCAGCAGCGTAGGACTGGATGGCGATCAGCCCCAGCATTTT
NA,NA,TRBJ2-3,TRBV18,CASSPPGSTDTQYF,TGTGCCAGCTCACCGCCGGGGAGCACAGATACGCAGTATTTT
NA,NA,TRBJ2-7,TRBV20-1,CSSKVAYEQYF,TGCAGTTCCAAGGTTGCCTACGAGCAGTACTTC
TRBD2,NA,TRBJ2-1,TRBV4-1,CASSQEGASQLAGTYNEQFF,TGCGCCAGCAGCCAAGAGGGGGCCAGCCAGCTAGCGGGAACCTACAATGAGCAGTTCTTC
NA,NA,TRBJ2-7,TRBV7-9,CASSLASRVLGHSYEQYF,TGTGCCAGCAGCTTAGCCTCCAGGGTGTTGGGGCATTCCTACGAGCAGTACTTC
NA,once,TRBJ2-5,TRBV28,CASSLGGRETQYF,TGTGCCAGCAGTTTAGGAGGGCGGGAGACCCAGTACTTC
NA,NA,TRBJ2-2,TRBV6-5,CASSEMGPGELFF,TGTGCCAGCAGTGAAATGGGGCCCGGGGAGCTGTTTTTT
NA,few,TRBJ2-7,TRBV7-2,CASSFGTPGGYEQYF,TGTGCCAGCAGCTTCGGGACACCGGGCGGGTACGAGCAGTACTTC
TRBD2,NA,TRBJ2-1,TRBV29-1,CSGLAGGLYNEQFF,TGCAGCGGGCTAGCGGGAGGTCTCTACAATGAGCAGTTCTTC
NA,medium-sized,TRBJ1-6,TRBV4-1,CASSPISGDSPLHF,TGCGCCAGCAGCCCTATCTCGGGGGATTCACCCCTCCACTTT
TRBD1,NA,TRBJ2-5,TRBV5-4,CASSSDPGGWVETQYF,TGTGCCAGCAGCTCGGATCCAGGGGGCTGGGTGGAGACCCAGTACTTC